This record covers a single TCR beta chain. The data were obtained in a study of cytomegalovirus exposure and HLA in healthy donors. PCR was performed using 60 Vbeta and 13 Jbeta primers. In the study's own analysis: A later analysis tallied tens of millions of unique TCR beta chains, 9.5 million to 14 million of them shared. Libraries were prepared by immunoSEQ multiplex PCR; TCRdb keeps only in-frame clonotypes and omits some of them. V, J and clone size derive from that table, while D and trimming were established from the DNA sequence. The sample contains some 150,000 clones, around 80% of which appear only once. CDR1 and CDR2 from the germline V gene are MNHEY and SMNVEV (reference sequence). The CDR3 totals 16 residues. J lost 5 bases, V lost 5 bases, and 8 bases had no gene match.

The receptor comes from a man between 25 and 39 years old in good health and CMV-seronegative. Sequencing was carried out using PBMCs. The chain links TRBV27 to TRBJ2-1; 11 bases match TRBD2. CDR3 DNA sequence: TGTGCCAGCAGTACTCACGGACTAGCGGGTAACAATGAGCAGTTCTTC. It specifies CASSTHGLAGNNEQFF.